This TCR beta chain was documented in a study of blood T cell repertoires in COVID-19. Study background: The origin of the acute and convalescent COVID-19 samples was the United States, Italy and Spain. T cells, B-cell-depleted T cells, or PBMCs supplied cDNA or gDNA.

Per the study methods: Reference gene primers were amplified, and this amplification served to estimate nucleated cell counts. Profiled with immunoSEQ multiplex PCR; TCRdb holds only in-frame clones, not every one. Clone size and V and J calls were adopted from that table, with D and trimming inferred from the DNA. This sample has about 30,000 clones; 90% occur once, and the top ten carry roughly 42%. Trimming at V came to 2 bases and at J to 1 base, leaving 5 bases not matched to a gene. This CDR3 contains 15 residues. The germline V gene encodes CDR1 SGHNT and CDR2 YENEEA. V usage is TRBV11-3 and J usage is TRBJ2-7, with 7 bases aligning to TRBD1. Sequencing was done on a sample of peripheral blood. The TCR originated in a man aged 60 to 69 with active or convalescent COVID-19. The CDR3 spells CASSLQGTESYEQYF. The CDR3 DNA is TGTGCCAGCAGCTTACAAGGGACAGAATCCTACGAGCAGTACTTC. Drawing the rest from reference TRBV11-3 and TRBJ2-7, the complete variable domain is EAGVVQSPRYKIIEKKQPVAFWCNPISGHNTLYWYLQNLGQGPELLIRYENEEAVDDSQLPKDRFSAERLKGVDSTLKIQPAELGDSAVYLCASSLQGTESYEQYFGPGTRLTVT.